The rows below give T cell receptor beta chains drawn from one sample of a study of OX40 agonist ivuxolimab in advanced cancers. Clones were sequenced by immunoSEQ multiplex PCR, and TCRdb holds only the in-frame ones, with some missing. This sample yields over 75,000 clones, of which around nine tenths are seen a single time; 1% to 1.3% belongs to the top ten. The sequencing here drew on CD4+ or CD8+ T cells sorted from blood, taken in a trial of the OX40 agonist ivuxolimab. The receptor source for this set is an adult with an advanced solid tumor such as melanoma, head and neck, liver or kidney cancer. CDR3s include the opening cysteine and the closing phenylalanine or tryptophan. Each record gives: clone size, J gene, D gene, V gene, CDR3 DNA, CDR3 protein. D genes are given only for firm matches. Only part of the rows carry a size: once, few, many, or a class if the clone is expanded.

NA	TRBJ2-6	TRBD1	TRBV30	TGTGCCACCTATCTAGGGGGCACTGGGGCCAACGTCCTGACTTTC	CATYLGGTGANVLTF
once	TRBJ1-6	TRBD1	TRBV2	TGTGCCAGCAAAGCGGACAGGGGTTCCCATTCACCCCTCCACTTT	CASKADRGSHSPLHF
NA	TRBJ2-2	NA	TRBV6-1	TGTGCCAGCAGGCTAGGTTTCGGGGGTACCGGGGAGCTGTTTTTT	CASRLGFGGTGELFF
few	TRBJ1-2	NA	TRBV27	TGTGCCAGCAGTGGAGGACGGGGTAACTATGGCTACACCTTC	CASSGGRGNYGYTF
NA	TRBJ2-5	NA	TRBV5-1	TGCGCCAGCAGCACCCTGTTCGTCCAAGAGACCCAGTACTTC	CASSTLFVQETQYF
NA	TRBJ1-2	TRBD1	TRBV5-1	TGCGCCAGCAGCCCCCTCCCTGGACAGGACCTCTATGGCTACACCTTC	CASSPLPGQDLYGYTF
NA	TRBJ1-5	NA	TRBV5-5	TGTGCCAGCAGCTTGTCGACGGGTCAGCCCCAGCATTTT	CASSLSTGQPQHF
NA	TRBJ1-1	NA	TRBV18	TGTGCCAGCTCACAATCTTGGGGGGACACTGAAGCTTTCTTT	CASSQSWGDTEAFF
NA	TRBJ2-1	NA	TRBV9	TGTGCCAGCAGCGCCCGGGCGGGCTCCTACAATGAGCAGTTCTTC	CASSARAGSYNEQFF
once	TRBJ1-5	NA	TRBV28	TGTGCCAGCAGTTTACTCCGGGGAGGAGATCAGCCCCAGCATTTT	CASSLLRGGDQPQHF
NA	TRBJ2-3	TRBD1	TRBV7-9	TGTGCCAGCAGCTTCGGGACAGGGGGCGCGGATACGCAGTATTTT	CASSFGTGGADTQYF
NA	TRBJ2-3	NA	TRBV5-6	TGTGCCAGCAGCTTTTCGCCAGATACGCAGTATTTT	CASSFSPDTQYF
NA	TRBJ2-3	TRBD1	TRBV6-5	TGTGCCAGCAGCCTCACTGGGACAGGGACAGATACGCAGTATTTT	CASSLTGTGTDTQYF
few	TRBJ1-5	TRBD1	TRBV7-9	TGTGCCAGCAGCTTAGGGGACAGGGTCCAGCCCCAGCATTTT	CASSLGDRVQPQHF
NA	TRBJ2-3	NA	TRBV11-1	TGTGCCAGCAGTCGGACTGGGTACACAGATACGCAGTATTTT	CASSRTGYTDTQYF